What follows are 2 T cell receptor beta chains derived from one specimen sequenced in a study of T cells after somatic rescue of genetic block. Repertoires were generated with immunoSEQ multiplex PCR, while TCRdb's copy carries only in-frame clones and drops some. Here the sample spans 55,000 to 75,000 clones, around 92% being singletons. Sequenced sample: peripheral blood mononuclear cells (PBMCs). The receptors derive from a man in his forties.

The chain carries TRBV28 and TRBJ2-5, with a weak D call TRBD2 (6 bases). From germline, CDR1 is MDHEN and CDR2 SYDVKM. This CDR3 is built from 11 residues. V lost 7 bases and J lost 4, with 7 bases in between. CDR3 loop: CASNGRETQYF. CDR3 nucleotide sequence: TGTGCCAGCAACGGGAGAGAGACCCAGTACTTC.

This rearrangement joins TRBV19 to TRBJ1-5, with a possible D match to TRBD1 (6 bases). V lost 10 bases, J lost 0 bases, and 13 bases lay in between. Germline CDR1 and CDR2: LNHDA and SQIVND (reference sequence). The CDR3 is 14 residues long. CDR3 bases: TGTGCCACTAGGGGGACGTATAGCAATCAGCCCCAGCATTTT. Translation: CATRGTYSNQPQHF.